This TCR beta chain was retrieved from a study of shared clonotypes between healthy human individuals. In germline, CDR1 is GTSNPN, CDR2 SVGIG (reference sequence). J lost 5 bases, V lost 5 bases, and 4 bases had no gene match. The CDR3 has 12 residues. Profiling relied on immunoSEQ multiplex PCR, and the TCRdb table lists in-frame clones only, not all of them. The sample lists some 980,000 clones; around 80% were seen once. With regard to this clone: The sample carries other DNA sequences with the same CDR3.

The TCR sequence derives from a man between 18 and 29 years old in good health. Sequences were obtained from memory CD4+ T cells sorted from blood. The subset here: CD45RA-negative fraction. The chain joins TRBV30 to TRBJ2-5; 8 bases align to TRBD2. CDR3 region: CAWSGGGETQYF. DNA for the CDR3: TGTGCCTGGTCTGGCGGGGGGGAGACCCAGTACTTC.